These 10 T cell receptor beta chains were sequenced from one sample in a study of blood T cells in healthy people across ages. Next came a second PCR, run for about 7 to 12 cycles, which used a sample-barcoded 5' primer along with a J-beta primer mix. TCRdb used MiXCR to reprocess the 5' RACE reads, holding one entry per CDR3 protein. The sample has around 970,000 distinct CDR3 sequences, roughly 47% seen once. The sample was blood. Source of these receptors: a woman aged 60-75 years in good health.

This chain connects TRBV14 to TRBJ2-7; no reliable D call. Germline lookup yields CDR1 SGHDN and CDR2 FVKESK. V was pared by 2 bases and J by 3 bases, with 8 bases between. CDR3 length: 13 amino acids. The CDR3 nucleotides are TGTGCCAGCAGCCAATATGAGTTCTACGAGCAGTACTTC. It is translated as CASSQYEFYEQYF.

The CDR3 DNA is TGCGCCAGCAGCCAGAAGTCATCTAGCGGGAGTGACTACGAGCAGTACTTC. This gives the protein CASSQKSSSGSDYEQYF. The chain joins TRBV4-1 to TRBJ2-7; TRBD2 aligns across 10 bases. Looked up from germline, CDR1 is MGHRA and CDR2 is YSYEKL. The V and J ends lost 3 bases and 3 bases, in that order; junction bases with no gene match: 11. This CDR3 region has 17 residues.

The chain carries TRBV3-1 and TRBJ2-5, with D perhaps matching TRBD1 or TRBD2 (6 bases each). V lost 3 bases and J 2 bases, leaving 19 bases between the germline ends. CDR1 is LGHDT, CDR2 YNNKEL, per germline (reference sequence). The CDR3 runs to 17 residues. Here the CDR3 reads CASSHGGDTIRQETQYF. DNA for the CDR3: TGTGCCAGCAGCCACGGAGGGGACACCATCAGACAAGAGACCCAGTACTTC.

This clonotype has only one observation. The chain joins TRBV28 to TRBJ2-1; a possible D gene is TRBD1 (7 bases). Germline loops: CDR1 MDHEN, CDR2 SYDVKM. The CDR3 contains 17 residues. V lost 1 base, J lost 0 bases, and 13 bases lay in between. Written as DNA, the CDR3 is TGTGCCAGCAGTTTATCAGGGGGGTCCAGCTCCTACAATGAGCAGTTCTTC. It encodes CASSLSGGSSSYNEQFF.

The CDR3 loop reads CASSQFPLATGGYGQYF. DNA for the CDR3: TGCGCCAGCAGCCAATTCCCGCTAGCCACCGGAGGCTACGGGCAGTACTTC. The V gene is TRBV4-1, the J gene TRBJ2-5; D perhaps matches TRBD2 (5 bases). V lost 2 bases and J lost 11, with 27 bases in between. Per germline, CDR1 MGHRA and CDR2 YSYEKL. The CDR3 extends over 17 amino acids.

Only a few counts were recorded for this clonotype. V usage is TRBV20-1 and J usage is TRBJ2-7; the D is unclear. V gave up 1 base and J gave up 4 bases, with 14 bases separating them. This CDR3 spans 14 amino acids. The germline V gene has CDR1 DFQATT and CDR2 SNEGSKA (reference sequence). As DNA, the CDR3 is TGCAGTGCTAGAGTGCTCTATTCATCTTACGAGCAGTACTTC. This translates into CSARVLYSSYEQYF.

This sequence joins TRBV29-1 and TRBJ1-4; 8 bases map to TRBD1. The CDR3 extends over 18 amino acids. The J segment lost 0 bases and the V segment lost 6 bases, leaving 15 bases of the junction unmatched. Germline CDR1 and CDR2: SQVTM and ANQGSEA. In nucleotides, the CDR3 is TGCAGCGTAGGCGGAACGACAGGGGCGGGTGCAACTAATGAAAAACTGTTTTTT. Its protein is CSVGGTTGAGATNEKLFF.

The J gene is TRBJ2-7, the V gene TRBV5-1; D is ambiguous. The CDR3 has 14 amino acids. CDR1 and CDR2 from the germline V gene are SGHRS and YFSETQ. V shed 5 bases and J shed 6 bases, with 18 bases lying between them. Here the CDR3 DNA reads TGCGCCAGCAGTTATATGTCCAGCTCGGGCGAGCAGTACTTC. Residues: CASSYMSSSGEQYF. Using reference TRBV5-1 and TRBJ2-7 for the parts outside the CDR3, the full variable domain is KAGVTQTPRYLIKTRGQQVTLSCSPISGHRSVSWYQQTPGQGLQFLFEYFSETQRNKGNFPGRFSGRQFSNSRSEMNVSTLELGDSALYLCASSYMSSSGEQYFGPGTRLTVT.

The CDR3 reads CASSLAGTGYTEAFF. As DNA, the CDR3 is TGTGCCAGCAGTTTAGCCGGGACAGGGTACACTGAAGCTTTCTTT. This chain connects TRBV12-3 or TRBV12-4 to TRBJ1-1; TRBD1 matches 9 bases. Trimming cost V 0 bases and J 3 bases; bases outside gene matches: 2. The length of the CDR3 is 15 residues.

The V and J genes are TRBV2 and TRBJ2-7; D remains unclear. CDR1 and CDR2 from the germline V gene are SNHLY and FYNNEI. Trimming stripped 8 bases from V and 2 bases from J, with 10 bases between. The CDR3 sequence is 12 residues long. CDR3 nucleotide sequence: TGTGCCAGCGTCGGAGAAACCTACGAGCAGTACTTC. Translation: CASVGETYEQYF.